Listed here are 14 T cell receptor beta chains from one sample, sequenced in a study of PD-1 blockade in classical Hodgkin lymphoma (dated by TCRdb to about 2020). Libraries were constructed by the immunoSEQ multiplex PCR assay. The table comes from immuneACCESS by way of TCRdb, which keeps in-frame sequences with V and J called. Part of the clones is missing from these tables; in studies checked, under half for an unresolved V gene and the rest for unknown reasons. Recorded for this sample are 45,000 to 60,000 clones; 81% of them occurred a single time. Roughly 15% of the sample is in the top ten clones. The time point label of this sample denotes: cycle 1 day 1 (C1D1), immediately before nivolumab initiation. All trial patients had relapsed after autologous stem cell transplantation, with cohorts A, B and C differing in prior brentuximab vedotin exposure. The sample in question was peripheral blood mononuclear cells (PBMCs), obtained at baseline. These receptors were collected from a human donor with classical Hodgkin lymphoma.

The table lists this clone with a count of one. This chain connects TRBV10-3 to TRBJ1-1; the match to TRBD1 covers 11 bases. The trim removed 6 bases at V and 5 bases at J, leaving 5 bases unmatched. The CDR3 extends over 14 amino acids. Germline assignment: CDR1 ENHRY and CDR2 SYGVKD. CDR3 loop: CAIRNGQGATEAFF. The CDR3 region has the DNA TGTGCCATCAGAAACGGACAGGGGGCGACTGAAGCTTTCTTT.

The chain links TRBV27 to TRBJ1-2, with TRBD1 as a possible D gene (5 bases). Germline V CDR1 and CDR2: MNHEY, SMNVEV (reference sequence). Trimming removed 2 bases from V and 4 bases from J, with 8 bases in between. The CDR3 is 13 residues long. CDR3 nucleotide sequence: TGTGCCAGCAGTTTAGGTGACAGCTATGGCTACACCTTC. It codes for CASSLGDSYGYTF.

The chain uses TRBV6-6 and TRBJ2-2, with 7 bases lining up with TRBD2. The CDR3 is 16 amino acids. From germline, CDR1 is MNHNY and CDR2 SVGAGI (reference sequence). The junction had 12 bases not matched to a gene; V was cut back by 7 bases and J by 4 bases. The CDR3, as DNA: TGTGCCAGCATTCCTTGGGGGGGAGCGGGCACCGGGGAGCTGTTTTTT. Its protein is CASIPWGGAGTGELFF.

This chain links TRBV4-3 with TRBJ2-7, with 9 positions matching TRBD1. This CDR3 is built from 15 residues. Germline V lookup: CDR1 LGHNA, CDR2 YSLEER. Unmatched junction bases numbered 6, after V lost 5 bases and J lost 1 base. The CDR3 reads CASSVVDRGSYEQYF. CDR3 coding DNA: TGCGCCAGCAGCGTCGTGGACAGGGGTTCCTACGAGCAGTACTTC.

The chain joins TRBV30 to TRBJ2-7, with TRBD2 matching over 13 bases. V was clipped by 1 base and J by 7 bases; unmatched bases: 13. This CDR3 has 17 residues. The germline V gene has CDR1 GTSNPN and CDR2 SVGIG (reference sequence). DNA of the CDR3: TGTGCCTGGAGTGAAAAACTAGCGGGAGGGCCAAGAGAAGAGCAGTACTTC. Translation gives CAWSEKLAGGPREEQYF.

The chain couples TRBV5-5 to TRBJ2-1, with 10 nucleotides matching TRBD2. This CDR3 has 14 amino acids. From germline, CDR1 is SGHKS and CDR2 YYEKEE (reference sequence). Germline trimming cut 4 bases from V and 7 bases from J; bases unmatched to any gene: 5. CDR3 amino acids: CASSRTSGRNEQFF. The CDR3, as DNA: TGTGCCAGCAGCAGGACTAGCGGAAGGAATGAGCAGTTCTTC.

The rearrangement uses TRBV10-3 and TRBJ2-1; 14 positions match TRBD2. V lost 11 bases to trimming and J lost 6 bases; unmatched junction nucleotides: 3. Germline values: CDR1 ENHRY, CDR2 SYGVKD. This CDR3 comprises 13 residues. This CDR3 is CAAGLAGGNEQFF. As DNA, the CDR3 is TGTGCCGCAGGACTAGCGGGAGGCAATGAGCAGTTCTTC.

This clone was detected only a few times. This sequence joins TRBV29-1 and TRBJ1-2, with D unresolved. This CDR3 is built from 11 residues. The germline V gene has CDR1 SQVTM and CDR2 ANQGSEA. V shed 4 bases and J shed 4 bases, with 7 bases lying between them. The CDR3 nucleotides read TGCAGCGTTGGGGAGGGCTATGGCTACACCTTC. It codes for CSVGEGYGYTF.

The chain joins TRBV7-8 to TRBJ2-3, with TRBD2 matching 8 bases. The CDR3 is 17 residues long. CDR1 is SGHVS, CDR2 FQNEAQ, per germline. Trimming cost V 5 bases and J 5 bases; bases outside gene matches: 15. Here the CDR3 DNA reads TGTGCCAGCAGCCCCTCCATAACGGGAGGGCGTGGAGATACGCAGTATTTT. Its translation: CASSPSITGGRGDTQYF.

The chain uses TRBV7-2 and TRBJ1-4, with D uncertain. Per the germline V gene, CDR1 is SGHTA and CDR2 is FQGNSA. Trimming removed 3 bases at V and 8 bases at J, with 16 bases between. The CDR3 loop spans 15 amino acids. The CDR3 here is CASSFQSGTVEKLFF. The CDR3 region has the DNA TGTGCCAGCAGCTTCCAATCCGGTACGGTGGAAAAACTGTTTTTT.

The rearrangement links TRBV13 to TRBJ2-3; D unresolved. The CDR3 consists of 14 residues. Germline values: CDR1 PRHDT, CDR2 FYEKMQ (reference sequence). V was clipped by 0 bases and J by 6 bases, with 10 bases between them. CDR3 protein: CASSLGRPMDTQYF. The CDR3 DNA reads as TGTGCCAGCAGCTTAGGCAGACCCATGGATACGCAGTATTTT.

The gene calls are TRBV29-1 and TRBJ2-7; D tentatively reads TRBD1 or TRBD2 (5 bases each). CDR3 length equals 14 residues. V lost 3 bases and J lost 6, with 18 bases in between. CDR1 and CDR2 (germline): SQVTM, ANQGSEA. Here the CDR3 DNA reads TGCAGCGTTGATGTGCAGGGAGTTCCAGCCGAGCAGTACTTC. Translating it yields CSVDVQGVPAEQYF.

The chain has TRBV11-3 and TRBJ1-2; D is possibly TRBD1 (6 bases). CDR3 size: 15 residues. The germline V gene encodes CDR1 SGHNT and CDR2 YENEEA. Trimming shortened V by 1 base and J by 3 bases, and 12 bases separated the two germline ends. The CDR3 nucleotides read TGTGCCAGCAGCTTAGTAGGGGGGCTGGACTATGGCTACACCTTC. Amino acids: CASSLVGGLDYGYTF.

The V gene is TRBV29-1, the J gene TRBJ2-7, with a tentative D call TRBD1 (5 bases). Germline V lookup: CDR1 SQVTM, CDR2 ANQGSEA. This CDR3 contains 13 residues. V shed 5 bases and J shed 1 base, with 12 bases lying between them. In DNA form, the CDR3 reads TGCAGCGTTAGGCAGGGTGAGTCCTACGAGCAGTACTTC. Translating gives CSVRQGESYEQYF.